The clone carrying this T cell receptor (beta chain) was picked up many times. Its matching antigen is unknown. This specimen belongs to a study of T cells in Graves' hyperthyroidism and ophthalmopathy. Study information: The initial diagnosis was the point when peripheral blood was collected, ahead of any treatment. Study-wide findings and caveats: Ophthalmopathy was identified by the model a median around 6.9 months ahead of onset. Most expanded thyroid clonotypes above 0.001 also appeared in blood.

Germline V gene data show CDR1 as SGHTA and CDR2 as FQGNSA. Deletions cut 5 bases from V and 3 bases from J, with 21 bases between. The CDR3 is 17 amino acids. Ophthalmopathy in the patients scored at least 3 on Clinical Activity Score and at least 4 on NOSPECS grade, lasting under 3 months. Authors of the study amplified TCR beta CDR3 regions from RNA transcripts. The study used the HTBI primer set for a first-round RT-PCR of the TCR CDR3. TCRdb ran MiXCR on the multiplex PCR reads and lists one entry per CDR3 protein. The repertoire has more than 350,000 distinct CDR3 sequences, approximately 16% of them found once; the top ten carry roughly 19%.

The TCR was taken from an older woman with Graves' ophthalmopathy. Input material: blood. This chain links TRBV7-2 with TRBJ2-3; the D gene is possibly TRBD1 (7 bases). The CDR3 here is CASSLGGGGIRTDTQYF. The CDR3 region has the DNA TGTGCCAGCAGCCTTGGAGGGGGCGGGATTAGGACAGATACGCAGTATTTT.